Below are 6 T cell receptor beta chains sequenced from a single sample in a study of T cell repertoires in cytomegalovirus infection. MiXCR, run by TCRdb on the reads, gives a single entry per CDR3 protein. Of hundreds of thousands of distinct CDR3 sequences in the sample, about 10% were seen once. Sequencing used PBMCs. These receptor sequences come from a human donor in good health (CMV status not recorded). Some clones in this sample may be carry-over from other donors' samples.

The chain couples TRBV27 to TRBJ1-1; 7 bases are a match to TRBD1. The V segment lost 3 bases and the J segment 7 bases; nucleotides outside the gene matches: 5. Germline CDR1 and CDR2: MNHEY and SMNVEV (reference sequence). The CDR3 covers 13 residues. The CDR3 DNA is TGTGCCAGCAGTTTTGGGGACAGCCATGAAGCTTTCTTT. Translation gives CASSFGDSHEAFF.

This clonotype was detected many times. The genes are TRBV12-3 or TRBV12-4 and TRBJ1-1; D might be TRBD1 (5 bases). V shed 5 bases and J shed 8 bases, with 15 bases lying between them. The CDR3 sequence is 13 residues long. The CDR3 DNA follows: TGTGCCAGCAGTGTCAGGGAGTCCCGGGAAGCTTTCTTT. This encodes CASSVRESREAFF.

Turning to this clonotype: This sequence may be a read error, since a much larger clone differs from it by one base. V usage is TRBV3-1 and J usage is TRBJ1-3; D gene unclear. Germline loops: CDR1 LGHDT, CDR2 YNNKEL (reference sequence). The CDR3 consists of 13 residues. The CDR3 loop is CASPDPSGNTKYF. The CDR3, as DNA: TGTGCCAGTCCCGATCCCTCTGGAAACACCAAATATTTT. The whole variable domain, remainder taken from reference TRBV3-1 and TRBJ1-3, is DTAVSQTPKYLVTQMGNDKSIKCEQNLGHDTMYWYKQDSKKFLKIMFSYNNKELIINETVPNRFSPKSPDKAHLNLHINSLELGDSAVYFCASPDPSGNTKYFGEGSWLTVV.

There are many counts of this clonotype. V gene TRBV7-8 combines with J gene TRBJ1-5; 7 nucleotides align to TRBD1. The CDR3 extends over 17 amino acids. V dropped 5 bases and J dropped 0; count of bases not matched to a gene: 10. Per the germline V gene, CDR1 is SGHVS and CDR2 is FQNEAQ. The CDR3 reads CASSPGRDRDSNQPQHF. DNA of the CDR3: TGTGCCAGCAGCCCAGGGAGGGACAGAGATAGCAATCAGCCCCAGCATTTT.

This clonotype was seen ten or more times. The chain carries TRBV7-2 and TRBJ2-1; TRBD1 agrees at 9 bases. The CDR3 covers 17 residues. The germline CDR1 and CDR2 sequences are SGHTA and FQGNSA. Trimming removed 5 bases from V and 3 bases from J; junction bases left unmatched: 11. Here the CDR3 DNA reads TGTGCCAGCAGCAAAGCCTCACAGGGGGCGAGCTACAATGAGCAGTTCTTC. Amino acids: CASSKASQGASYNEQFF. The full variable domain, in which reference TRBV7-2 and TRBJ2-1 provide the parts outside the CDR3, is GAGVSQSPSNKVTEKGKDVELRCDPISGHTALYWYRQSLGQGLEFLIYFQGNSAPDKSGLPSDRFSAERTGGSVSTLTIQRTQQEDSAVYLCASSKASQGASYNEQFFGPGTRLTVL.

In this sample, this clonotype turned up many times. This sequence joins TRBV6-2 or TRBV6-3 and TRBJ1-1; D unresolved. V was cut by 6 bases and J by 8 bases, with 13 bases left in between. The CDR3 is 12 amino acids. The germline gives CDR1 MNHEY, CDR2 SVGEGT. CDR3 DNA sequence: TGTGCCAGCAGCCGGGCTCGCCCCGAAGCTTTCTTT. It yields the protein CASSRARPEAFF.